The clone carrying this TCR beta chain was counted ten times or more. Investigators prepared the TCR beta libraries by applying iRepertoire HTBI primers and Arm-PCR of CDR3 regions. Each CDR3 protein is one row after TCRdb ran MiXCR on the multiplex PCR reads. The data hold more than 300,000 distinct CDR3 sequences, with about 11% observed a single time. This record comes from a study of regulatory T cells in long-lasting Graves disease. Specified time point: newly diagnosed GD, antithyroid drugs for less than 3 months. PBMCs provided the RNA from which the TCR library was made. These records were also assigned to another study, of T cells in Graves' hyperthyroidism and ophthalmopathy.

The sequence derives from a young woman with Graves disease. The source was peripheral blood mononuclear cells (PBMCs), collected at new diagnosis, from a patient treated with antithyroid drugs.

The CDR3 sequence is CASSPGTWLGLAEAFF. The CDR3 coding sequence is TGCGCCAGCAGCCCGGGGACTTGGCTGGGACTGGCTGAAGCTTTCTTT. The V and J genes are TRBV5-1 and TRBJ1-1, with D maybe TRBD1 (5 bases). The CDR3 length is 16 residues. Germline V gene sequence: CDR1 SGHRS, CDR2 YFSETQ. Trimming left V 4 bases short and J 6 bases short, with 22 bases between.